This TCR beta chain was observed in a study of cytomegalovirus exposure and HLA in healthy donors (dated by TCRdb to the late 2010s). The study in broad terms: An earlier analysis of approximately 550 of the donors reported more than 250 Gb of sequence data and 117 million unique TCR beta sequences from approximately 180 million T cells. Around 320 gigabases of sequencing data and approximately 93 million unique TCR sequences were included in an early release covering about 620 HLA-typed donors. Of the 300 to 450 genotyped donors, approximately 81% were placed in the genetic ancestry cluster associated with self-reported Caucasian donors. The study aimed to test whether cataloging public T cell receptors could reveal signatures of past pathogen exposure. The T cell repertoires of 666 subjects were profiled by immunosequencing and related to cytomegalovirus serostatus. In addition to the first cohort of 666 subjects, a separate validation cohort of over 90 different subjects was used. To predict cytomegalovirus infection status, the study combined high-throughput TCR immunosequencing, statistical association of individual TCRs with disease status, and machine learning. In a later analysis, previously published TCR beta repertoires from 550 to 750 donors were re-analyzed and high-resolution HLA genotyping was added so that TCR occurrence patterns could be studied. Rather than using new phenotypic data, the later analysis identified candidate immune exposures from TCR beta sequences and from how often those sequences occurred across donors. To decide whether each TCR beta V gene segment behaved as functional or pseudogenic, an earlier analysis of over 500 of the donors relied on high-throughput TCR beta sequencing. Donor age, sex, ethnicity and CMV serostatus were compiled alongside the repertoire data. Genome-wide SNP genotypes for about 65% of the 666 donors were used in a later genetic analysis, which treated that subset as a discovery cohort. Every discovery cohort repertoire had been produced on one sequencing platform. Both class I and class II loci were covered by HLA typing, at four-digit resolution. Typing coverage varied by locus: roughly 629-630 donors for A, B, C, DRB1 and DQB1; more than 500 for DQA1; about 570 for DPA1; roughly 450 for DPB1. Several DR-DQ haplotypes were handled as single units for association and clustering because linkage in the cohort was strong. Among a few hundred genotyped donors of the cohort, an average of roughly 240,000 unique TCR beta nucleotide sequences were sequenced per donor, around 20% of them non-productive.

Library prep was done by the immunoSEQ multiplex PCR assay. For the multiplex PCR, a mixture combining 60 forward primers for TCR Vbeta segments and 13 reverse primers for TCR Jbeta segments was used. A multiplex PCR assay on genomic DNA amplified the CDR3 region of rearranged TCR beta genes. The amplified TCR beta libraries were sequenced on the Illumina HiSeq System as 87-base-pair reads. Turning to the authors' computational methods: A later analysis tallied around 87 million unique TCR beta chains across the 660 or so repertoires, and some 12 million of those chains were shared by two or more donors. To remove PCR and sequencing errors, raw reads were error-corrected and collapsed into unique sequences using a nearest-neighbor algorithm that merged closely related sequences. CDR3 sequences were aligned to IMGT reference sequences to assign V, D and J gene segments. For a sequence to be retained, at least a six-nucleotide match to both a V gene segment and a J gene segment was required. A rearrangement counted as productive if the CDR3 had no stop codons and remained in frame with V and J, and every other rearrangement counted as non-productive. Following IMGT convention, CDR3 was defined as the stretch from the second conserved V-encoded cysteine to the conserved J-encoded phenylalanine. Sequences without an unambiguous match to a single V gene segment were excluded from the earlier analysis of 500 to 700 of the donors. In an earlier analysis of a few hundred of the donors, V segments were called functional above 56.7% productive rearrangements and were called segregating when the between-donor standard deviation exceeded 5%. A statistical classification framework was built to diagnose cytomegalovirus status from the catalog of TCR beta chain sequences. A later analysis assigned V and J genes by comparing TCR nucleotide sequences with IMGT/GENE-DB human TR gene sequences. In a later analysis, CDR3 sequences and most-parsimonious VDJ recombination scenarios were assigned using the TCRdist pipeline. A later analysis defined each TCR beta chain by its CDR3 amino acid sequence plus V-gene family, and excluded reads lacking a unique V-gene family. To address suspected cross-contamination and a sequencing artifact, a later analysis removed around 600 highly shared, low-generation-probability nucleotide sequences. A later analysis calculated a clonal expansion index for each public chain from normalized within-repertoire ranks of inferred template counts. A later analysis computed generation probabilities with a VDJ recombination model fitted to out-of-frame rearrangements, and checked the results against IGoR. In a later analysis, hypergeometric tests were used to score TCR-TCR, TCR-HLA and TCR-CMV co-occurrence, with a repertoire-size bias correction applied to TCR pairs. In a later analysis, false discovery rates were estimated by permuting HLA or CMV assignments 20 times. In a later analysis, co-occurring TCRs were grouped with DBSCAN, and TCRdist sequence similarity was added when clustering was performed within HLA-allele-positive subsets. Repertoires with fewer than 30,000 or more than 120,000 public chains were left out of co-occurrence clustering, as were five repertoires with anomalous nucleotide sharing. Here the immuneACCESS table is served through TCRdb, limited to in-frame sequences with V and J called. Missing clones are a known gap in these copies; in checked studies unresolved V genes cover under half, and the rest lacks a known reason. That table is the source of V, J and clone size, and D and trimming were worked out from the DNA. The sample profile shows under 250,000 clones; roughly 81% of them were found once. 0.2% to 0.25% of the sample lies in the top ten.

General conclusions and limits of the study: In a later genetic analysis, fewer N-insertions in productive TCRs were reported among donors in an Asian-associated ancestry cluster than the approximately 710-donor mean. Over 15 rarely observed V segments, including chromosome 9 orphons, were excluded from the earlier analysis of approximately 600 of the donors because counts were too low. For the cohort, immune exposure information was limited to CMV serostatus. Compared with equally common non-associated chains, HLA-associated TCR beta chains in a later analysis were more clonally expanded and had lower generation probabilities. The sequencing pipeline was judged likely to have produced a cluster of highly shared sequence variants as a technical artifact. In both the original and validation cohorts, the classifier was reported to diagnose cytomegalovirus status with high specificity and sensitivity. According to a later analysis, most CMV-associated TCR beta chains appeared to be HLA-restricted, and the HLA associations seemed to be driven largely by CMV exposure. Only TCR beta chains were sequenced in this cohort, and the absence of alpha or paired-chain data limited detectable features. The authors suggested that the approach could potentially be extended to other disease states and immunological phenotypes. While some public TCRs were present in many individuals, most TCR sequences turned up only very rarely across donors. An association between a missense DCLRE1C variant and V-gene and J-gene trimming of TCR beta chains was found in a later genetic analysis and replicated in an independent cohort. The study listed 150 to 200 TCR beta chains as associated with cytomegalovirus. In a later analysis, several top co-occurrence clusters were reported to appear linked to parvovirus B19, influenza, CMV and Epstein-Barr virus. The 87-base-pair reads could not distinguish some IMGT-functional V segments, including TRBV6-2 and TRBV6-3, so those segments were excluded. Specific HLA alleles were associated with 15,000 to 20,000 TCR beta sequences at a false discovery rate of 0.05 in a later analysis. In an earlier analysis of some 540 of the donors, most TCR beta V segments appeared in productive rearrangements about 87% or about 30% of the time, broadly matching IMGT annotations. When HLA alleles, especially DR and DQ, strongly co-occurred, TCR associations were difficult to assign to individual alleles. Sequencing depth was assumed to be roughly uniform across donors in the presence/absence analyses, though that assumption may not hold. A further reported finding was that TCR beta sequences accurately predicted the HLA-A and HLA-B alleles for most subjects in the first cohort. In vitro tests confirmed that three of the cytomegalovirus-associated TCR beta chains recognize cytomegalovirus antigens. Because HLA typing was missing for some donors at each locus, association tests included only the typed subset. Linkage disequilibrium might explain the correlated functional status among segregating V segments, but an unknown experimental factor could not be ruled out. In a later analysis, the rate of TCR association differed among HLA loci, with DRB1 alleles having the most associated TCRs and HLA-C alleles having the fewest.

The germline V gene yields MNHEY for CDR1 and SVGAGI for CDR2. The CDR3 numbers 13 residues from cysteine through phenylalanine. Left in the record is the CDR3 DNA by itself, 39 bases read in frame from the first base. The V end loses 6 bases and the J end loses 5 bases, and a stretch of 14 bases separates them. In the case of this clone: Its antigen target is currently unknown. No base qualities exist here, and no much larger clone lies one base off it.

The cohort was made up of 666 healthy bone marrow donors. Cohort members were all nominally healthy when sampled, although unrecorded immune exposures were likely present. The donor was CMV seronegative and belonged to the group of 352 seronegative cohort members. Each donor provided a peripheral blood sample, and peripheral blood mononuclear cells were used for TCR beta sequencing. Genomic DNA extraction from the blood cell samples was performed with the Qiagen DNeasy Blood Extraction Kit. This chain joins TRBV6-5 to TRBJ2-7; a confident D gene designation cannot be given. The TCR originated in a girl aged 2 to 9 in good health and CMV-seronegative. Sequencing input: PBMCs. The nucleotides are TGTGCCAGCAGGAGCCCCGGTACGGACGAGCAGTACTTC. It translates as CASRSPGTDEQYF.